The entry below gives a single T cell receptor beta chain sequence along with its context. The antigen remains undetermined. This record comes from a study of CD8 T cell repertoires and HIV-1 epitope variants. Study summary: Controls were a CMV, EBV and flu peptide pool, Ebola AY9 negative control, and no-peptide well. An uncultured baseline aliquot held 1M T cells. Tested: three Gag epitope families, Nef HW9 and YT9.

Germline V gene sequence: CDR1 SGHKS, CDR2 YYEKEE (reference sequence). Trimming removed 2 bases at V and 4 bases at J, with 13 bases between. CDR3 size: 14 residues. This table comes from immunoSEQ multiplex PCR, and its TCRdb copy is limited to in-frame clones, with some not included. The data hold 5,000 to 6,500 clones, with over 50% observed a single time. Source material: cultured CD8+ T cells derived from PBMCs. The rearrangement joins TRBV5-5 to TRBJ2-7; D unresolved. The origin of this receptor is a male donor with HIV. The CDR3 loop reads CASSLPNSEYEQYF. The CDR3 DNA reads TGTGCCAGCAGCTTACCTAATTCGGAGTACGAGCAGTACTTC.